This T cell receptor (beta chain) was sequenced for a study of cytomegalovirus exposure and HLA in healthy donors. Whole-study context: HLA-typed donors were the source of about 85 million unique TCRs held in an early data release.

In the case of this clone: Its antigen remains unidentified.

General study findings and limits: The study flagged 150 to 200 TCR beta chains as cytomegalovirus-associated. An analysis that came later showed most CMV-associated TCR beta chains appearing HLA-restricted.

Primers for the PCR totalled 60 Vbeta and 13 Jbeta. Data came from immunoSEQ multiplex PCR; TCRdb stores just in-frame clones and leaves some out. The data hold 50,000 or so clones, with roughly 76% observed a single time. The receptor was derived from a woman aged 40 to 50 in good health and CMV-seropositive. The sequencing input was PBMCs.

The chain's CDR3 is CASSDRTRYTEAFF. CDR3 nucleotide sequence: TGTGCCAGTAGCGACCGGACACGGTACACTGAAGCTTTCTTT. V gene TRBV19 combines with J gene TRBJ1-1; D may be TRBD1 (5 bases). Trimming left V 6 bases short and J 3 bases short, with 14 bases between. Germline V gives CDR1 LNHDA, CDR2 SQIVND (reference sequence). The CDR3 runs 14 residues. The complete variable domain, with remaining parts taken from reference TRBV19 and TRBJ1-1, reads DGGITQSPKYLFRKEGQNVTLSCEQNLNHDAMYWYRQDPGQGLRLIYYSQIVNDFQKGDIAEGYSVSREKKESFPLTVTSAQKNPTAFYLCASSDRTRYTEAFFGQGTRLTVV.